The source of this TCR beta chain is a study of blood T cell repertoires in COVID-19. The junction had 10 bases not matched to a gene; V was cut back by 10 bases and J by 3 bases. The CDR3 totals 15 residues. Germline-derived CDR1 and CDR2 are MNHEY and SVGAGI. TCRdb's copy holds only in-frame clones and misses some; the assay was immunoSEQ multiplex PCR. This table has some 120,000 clones, around four fifths appearing once. The receptor was isolated from a man aged 25-40 years who had recovered from COVID-19. V usage is TRBV6-5 and J usage is TRBJ2-1; 9 bases fit TRBD1. Input material: PBMCs or T cells enriched from blood (not recorded which). The CDR3, as DNA: TGTGCCACGTTGTCTCCGGGACAGGGCTACAATGAGCAGTTCTTC. Protein product: CATLSPGQGYNEQFF.